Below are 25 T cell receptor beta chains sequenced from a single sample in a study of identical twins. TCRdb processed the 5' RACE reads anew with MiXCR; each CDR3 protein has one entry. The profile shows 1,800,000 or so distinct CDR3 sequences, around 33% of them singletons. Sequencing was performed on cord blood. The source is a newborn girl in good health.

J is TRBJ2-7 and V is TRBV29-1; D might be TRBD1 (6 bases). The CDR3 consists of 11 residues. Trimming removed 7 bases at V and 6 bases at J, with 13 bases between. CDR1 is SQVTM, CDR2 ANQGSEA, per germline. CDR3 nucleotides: TGCAGCGCCACAGGGTGGGCCGAGCAGTACTTC. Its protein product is CSATGWAEQYF.

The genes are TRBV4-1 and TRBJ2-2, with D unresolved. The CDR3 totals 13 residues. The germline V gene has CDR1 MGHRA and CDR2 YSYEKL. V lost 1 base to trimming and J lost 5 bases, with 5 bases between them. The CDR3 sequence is CASSQVPTGELFF. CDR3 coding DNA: TGCGCCAGCAGCCAAGTTCCGACCGGGGAGCTGTTTTTT.

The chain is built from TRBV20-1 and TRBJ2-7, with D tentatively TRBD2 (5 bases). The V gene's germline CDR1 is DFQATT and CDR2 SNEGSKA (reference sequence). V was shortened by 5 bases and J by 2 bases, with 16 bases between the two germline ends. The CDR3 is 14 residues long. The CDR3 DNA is TGCAGTGCTCCCGATACTAGGGCCCCCTACGAGCAGTACTTC. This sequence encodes CSAPDTRAPYEQYF.

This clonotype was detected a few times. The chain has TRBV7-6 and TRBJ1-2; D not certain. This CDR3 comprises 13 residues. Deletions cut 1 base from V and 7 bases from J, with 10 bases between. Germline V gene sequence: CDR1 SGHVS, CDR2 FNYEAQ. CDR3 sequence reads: CASSLVGLGGYTF. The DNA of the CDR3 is TGTGCCAGCAGCTTAGTCGGGTTGGGTGGCTACACCTTC.

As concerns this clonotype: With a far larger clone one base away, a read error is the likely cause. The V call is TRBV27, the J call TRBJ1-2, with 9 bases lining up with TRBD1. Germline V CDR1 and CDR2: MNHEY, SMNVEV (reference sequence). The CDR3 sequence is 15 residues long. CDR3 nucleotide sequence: TGTGCCAGCAGTTTAAGGACAGGGGCTAACTATTGCTACACCTTC. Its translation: CASSLRTGANYCYTF.

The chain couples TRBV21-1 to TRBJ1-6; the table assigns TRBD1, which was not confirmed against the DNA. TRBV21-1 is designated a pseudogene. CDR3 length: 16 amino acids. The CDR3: CASSKLRTGENSPLHF. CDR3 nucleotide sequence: TGTGCCAGCAGCAAACTTCGGACAGGGGAGAATTCACCCCTCCACTTT.

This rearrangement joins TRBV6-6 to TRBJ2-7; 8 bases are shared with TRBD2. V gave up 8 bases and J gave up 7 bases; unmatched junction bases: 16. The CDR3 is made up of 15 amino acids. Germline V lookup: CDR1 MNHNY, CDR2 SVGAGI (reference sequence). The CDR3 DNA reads TGTGCCAGCCGGAGGGCTAGCGGGTCATACAATGAGCAGTACTTC. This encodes CASRRASGSYNEQYF.

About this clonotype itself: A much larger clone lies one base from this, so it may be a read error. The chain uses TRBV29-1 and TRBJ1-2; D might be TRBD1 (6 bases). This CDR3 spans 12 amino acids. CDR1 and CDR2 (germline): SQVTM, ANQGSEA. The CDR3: CSDLRGIYGYIF. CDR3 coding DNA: TGCAGCGACCTAAGGGGGATCTATGGCTACATCTTC.

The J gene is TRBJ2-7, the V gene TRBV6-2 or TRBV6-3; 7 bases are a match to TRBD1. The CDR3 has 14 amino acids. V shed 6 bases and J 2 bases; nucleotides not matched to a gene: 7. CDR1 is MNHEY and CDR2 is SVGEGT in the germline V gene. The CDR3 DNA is TGTGCCAGCAGGACAGGGCAACTACCCTACGAGCAGTACTTC. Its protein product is CASRTGQLPYEQYF.

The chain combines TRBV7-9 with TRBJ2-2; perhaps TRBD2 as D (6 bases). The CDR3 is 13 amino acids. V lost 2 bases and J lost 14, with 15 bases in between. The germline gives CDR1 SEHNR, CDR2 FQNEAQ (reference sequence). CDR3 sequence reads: CASSLYPDSGLFF. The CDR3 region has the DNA TGTGCCAGCAGCTTATACCCGGATAGCGGTCTGTTTTTT.

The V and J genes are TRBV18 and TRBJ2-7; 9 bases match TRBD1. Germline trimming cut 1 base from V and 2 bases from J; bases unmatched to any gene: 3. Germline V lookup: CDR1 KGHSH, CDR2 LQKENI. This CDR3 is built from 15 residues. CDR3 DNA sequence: TGTGCCAGCTCACCACAAAGGACAGGGGCCTACGAGCAGTACTTC. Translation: CASSPQRTGAYEQYF.

The CDR3 spells CATSREKTDGETQYF. For the CDR3, the DNA is TGTGCCACCAGCAGGGAAAAGACCGACGGAGAGACCCAGTACTTC. The rearrangement joins TRBV15 to TRBJ2-5; no definite D call. Per germline, CDR1 LNHNV and CDR2 YYDKDF (reference sequence). The V and J ends lost 3 bases and 4 bases respectively, with 15 bases between them. The CDR3 is made up of 15 amino acids.

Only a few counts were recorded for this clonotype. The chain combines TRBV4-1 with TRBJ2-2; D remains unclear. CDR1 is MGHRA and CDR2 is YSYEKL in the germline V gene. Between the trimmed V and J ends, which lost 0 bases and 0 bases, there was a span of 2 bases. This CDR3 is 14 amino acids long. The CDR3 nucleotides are TGCGCCAGCAGCCAAGACCCGAACACCGGGGAGCTGTTTTTT. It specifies CASSQDPNTGELFF.

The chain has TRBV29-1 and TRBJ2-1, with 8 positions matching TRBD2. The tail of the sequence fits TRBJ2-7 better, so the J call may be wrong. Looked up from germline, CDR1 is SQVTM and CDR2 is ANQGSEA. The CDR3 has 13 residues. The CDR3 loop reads CSTGLAEYNEQYF. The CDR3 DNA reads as TGCAGCACCGGACTAGCTGAGTACAATGAGCAGTACTTC.

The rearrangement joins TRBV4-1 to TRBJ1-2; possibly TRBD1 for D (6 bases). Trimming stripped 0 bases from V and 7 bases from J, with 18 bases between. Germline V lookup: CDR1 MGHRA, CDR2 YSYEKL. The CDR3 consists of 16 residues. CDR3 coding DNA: TGCGCCAGCAGCCAAGAGCAAACCAGGGGATCTTCTGGCTACACCTTC. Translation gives CASSQEQTRGSSGYTF.

CDR3: CASSQPGLAGDNEQFF. As DNA, the CDR3 is TGCGCCAGCAGCCAACCCGGACTAGCGGGGGACAATGAGCAGTTCTTC. The gene calls are TRBV4-1 and TRBJ2-1; 13 nucleotides match TRBD2. This CDR3 is 16 amino acids long. Germline values: CDR1 MGHRA, CDR2 YSYEKL. J lost 5 bases, V lost 2 bases, and 3 bases had no gene match.

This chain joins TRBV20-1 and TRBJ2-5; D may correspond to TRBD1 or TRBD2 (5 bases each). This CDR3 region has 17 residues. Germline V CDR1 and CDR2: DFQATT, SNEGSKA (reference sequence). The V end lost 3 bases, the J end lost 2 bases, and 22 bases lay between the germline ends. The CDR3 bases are TGCAGTGCTAGTATGGCCAGACTAAAGAGGGGACAAGAGACCCAGTACTTC. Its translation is CSASMARLKRGQETQYF.

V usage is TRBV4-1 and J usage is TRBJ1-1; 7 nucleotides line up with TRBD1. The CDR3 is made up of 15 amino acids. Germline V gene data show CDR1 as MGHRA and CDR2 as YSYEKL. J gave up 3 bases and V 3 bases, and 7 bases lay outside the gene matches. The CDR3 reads CASSHKRQGDTEAFF. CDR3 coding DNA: TGCGCCAGCAGCCACAAGCGTCAGGGGGACACTGAAGCTTTCTTT.

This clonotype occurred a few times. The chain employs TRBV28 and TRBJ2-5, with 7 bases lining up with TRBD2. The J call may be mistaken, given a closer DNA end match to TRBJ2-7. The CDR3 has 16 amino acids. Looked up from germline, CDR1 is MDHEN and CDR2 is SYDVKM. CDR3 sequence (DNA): TGTGCCAGCAGTTTAATCGGGAGGCCCCCCGGGTACGAGCAGTACTTC. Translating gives CASSLIGRPPGYEQYF.

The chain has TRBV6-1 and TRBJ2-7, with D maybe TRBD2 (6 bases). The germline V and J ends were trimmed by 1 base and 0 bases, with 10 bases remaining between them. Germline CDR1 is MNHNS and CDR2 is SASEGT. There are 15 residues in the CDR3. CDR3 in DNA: TGTGCCAGCAGTGAAGTAGGAGGGCTCTCCTACGAGCAGTACTTC. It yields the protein CASSEVGGLSYEQYF.

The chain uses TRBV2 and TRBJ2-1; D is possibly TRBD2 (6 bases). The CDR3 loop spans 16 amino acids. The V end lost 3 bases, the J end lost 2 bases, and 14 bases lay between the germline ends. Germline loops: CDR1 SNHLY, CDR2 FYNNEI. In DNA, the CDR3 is TGTGCCAGCAGTGACGGGGGAACAGGTGCCTACAATGAGCAGTTCTTC. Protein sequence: CASSDGGTGAYNEQFF.

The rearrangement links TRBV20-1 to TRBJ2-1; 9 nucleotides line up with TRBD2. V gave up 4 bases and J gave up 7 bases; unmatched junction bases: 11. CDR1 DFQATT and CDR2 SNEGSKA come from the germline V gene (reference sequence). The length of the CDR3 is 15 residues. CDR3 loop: CSAIPGTSFKNEQFF. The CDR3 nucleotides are TGCAGTGCTATCCCCGGGACTAGCTTTAAGAATGAGCAGTTCTTC.

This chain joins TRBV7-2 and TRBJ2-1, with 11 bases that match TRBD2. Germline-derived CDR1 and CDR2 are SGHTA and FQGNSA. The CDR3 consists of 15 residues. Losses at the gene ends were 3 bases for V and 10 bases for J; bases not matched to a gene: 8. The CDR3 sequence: CASSLGLAATYEQFF. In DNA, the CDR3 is TGTGCCAGCAGCTTGGGACTAGCGGCAACCTACGAGCAGTTCTTC.

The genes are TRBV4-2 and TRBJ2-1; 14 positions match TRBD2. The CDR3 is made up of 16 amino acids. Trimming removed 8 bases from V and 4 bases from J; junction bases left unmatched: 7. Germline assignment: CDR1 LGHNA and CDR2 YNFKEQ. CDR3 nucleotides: TGTGCCAGCGGGACTAGCGGGAGCCCTTCATACAATGAGCAGTTCTTC. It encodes CASGTSGSPSYNEQFF.

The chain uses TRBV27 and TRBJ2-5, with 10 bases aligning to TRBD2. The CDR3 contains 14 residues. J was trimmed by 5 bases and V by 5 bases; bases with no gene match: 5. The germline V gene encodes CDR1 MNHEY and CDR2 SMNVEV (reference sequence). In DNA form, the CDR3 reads TGTGCCAGCAGTATAACTAGCGGGGTGGAGACCCAGTACTTC. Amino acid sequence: CASSITSGVETQYF.